These T cell receptor beta chains were read from a single sample in a study of cytomegalovirus exposure and HLA in healthy donors. Assay: immunoSEQ multiplex PCR; the TCRdb copy retains only in-frame clones and omits some. This table holds about 100,000 clones, approximately 79% found once. The material sequenced was PBMCs. The receptors originated from an older woman in good health and CMV-seropositive. The CDR3 runs from the conserved cysteine through the conserved F or W. The D gene is left open where the match is weak. Clone size is stated in some rows and not others, as once, few, many or a class when expanded.

CSARLNTEAFF TGCAGTGCGAGACTTAACACTGAAGCTTTCTTT NA 11 TRBJ1-1 NA TRBV20-1
CASSPRTSGPYEQYF TGCGCCAGCAGCCCTCGGACTAGCGGACCCTACGAGCAGTACTTC TRBD2 15 TRBJ2-7 NA TRBV4-1
CASSLEGNTEAFF TGTGCCAGCAGCTTAGAGGGGAACACTGAAGCTTTCTTT NA 13 TRBJ1-1 NA TRBV7-3
CASSSHSANYGYTF TGTGCCAGCAGCTCCCACAGTGCTAACTATGGCTACACCTTC NA 14 TRBJ1-2 NA TRBV9
CASTRPERQSNYGYTF TGTGCCAGCACCCGACCGGAAAGACAGTCCAACTATGGCTACACCTTC NA 16 TRBJ1-2 once TRBV11-3
CASSSGTSGNEQFF TGCGCCAGCAGCTCCGGGACTTCGGGCAATGAGCAGTTCTTC NA 14 TRBJ2-1 NA TRBV5-1
CASSPRPTGNYGYTF TGTGCCAGCAGCCCCAGACCGACAGGAAACTATGGCTACACCTTC NA 15 TRBJ1-2 NA TRBV7-9
CASSEIRRSRGYTF TGTGCCAGCAGTGAAATCAGGCGATCCCGGGGCTACACCTTC NA 14 TRBJ1-2 NA TRBV6-5
CASSSSGTYSLNTEAFF TGTGCCAGCAGTTCCTCAGGGACATACTCCTTGAACACTGAAGCTTTCTTT NA 17 TRBJ1-1 medium-sized TRBV7-9
CASSLASSNQPQHF TGTGCCAGCAGCCTAGCCAGTAGCAATCAGCCCCAGCATTTT NA 14 TRBJ1-5 NA TRBV27
CASSELYTSGSPGTQYF TGTGCCAGCAGTGAACTATATACTAGCGGGAGCCCGGGTACGCAGTATTTT TRBD2 17 TRBJ2-3 once TRBV2
CASSESVRGYNEQFF TGTGCCAGCAGTGAAAGTGTGCGGGGCTACAATGAGCAGTTCTTC NA 15 TRBJ2-1 NA TRBV6-1
CASSRTGVDTGELFF TGCGCCAGCAGTCGGACAGGGGTGGACACCGGGGAGCTGTTTTTT TRBD1 15 TRBJ2-2 few TRBV10-1
CASRAGRGHYGYTF TGTGCCAGCAGGGCCGGGAGAGGCCACTATGGCTACACCTTC NA 14 TRBJ1-2 NA TRBV2
CAEWRSPPGANVLTF TGTGCCGAATGGAGGAGTCCCCCCGGGGCCAACGTCCTGACTTTC NA 15 TRBJ2-6 NA TRBV27
CASSLGGQGLEMAFF TGTGCCAGCAGTCTAGGGGGACAGGGACTTGAGATGGCTTTCTTT TRBD1 15 TRBJ1-1 few TRBV28